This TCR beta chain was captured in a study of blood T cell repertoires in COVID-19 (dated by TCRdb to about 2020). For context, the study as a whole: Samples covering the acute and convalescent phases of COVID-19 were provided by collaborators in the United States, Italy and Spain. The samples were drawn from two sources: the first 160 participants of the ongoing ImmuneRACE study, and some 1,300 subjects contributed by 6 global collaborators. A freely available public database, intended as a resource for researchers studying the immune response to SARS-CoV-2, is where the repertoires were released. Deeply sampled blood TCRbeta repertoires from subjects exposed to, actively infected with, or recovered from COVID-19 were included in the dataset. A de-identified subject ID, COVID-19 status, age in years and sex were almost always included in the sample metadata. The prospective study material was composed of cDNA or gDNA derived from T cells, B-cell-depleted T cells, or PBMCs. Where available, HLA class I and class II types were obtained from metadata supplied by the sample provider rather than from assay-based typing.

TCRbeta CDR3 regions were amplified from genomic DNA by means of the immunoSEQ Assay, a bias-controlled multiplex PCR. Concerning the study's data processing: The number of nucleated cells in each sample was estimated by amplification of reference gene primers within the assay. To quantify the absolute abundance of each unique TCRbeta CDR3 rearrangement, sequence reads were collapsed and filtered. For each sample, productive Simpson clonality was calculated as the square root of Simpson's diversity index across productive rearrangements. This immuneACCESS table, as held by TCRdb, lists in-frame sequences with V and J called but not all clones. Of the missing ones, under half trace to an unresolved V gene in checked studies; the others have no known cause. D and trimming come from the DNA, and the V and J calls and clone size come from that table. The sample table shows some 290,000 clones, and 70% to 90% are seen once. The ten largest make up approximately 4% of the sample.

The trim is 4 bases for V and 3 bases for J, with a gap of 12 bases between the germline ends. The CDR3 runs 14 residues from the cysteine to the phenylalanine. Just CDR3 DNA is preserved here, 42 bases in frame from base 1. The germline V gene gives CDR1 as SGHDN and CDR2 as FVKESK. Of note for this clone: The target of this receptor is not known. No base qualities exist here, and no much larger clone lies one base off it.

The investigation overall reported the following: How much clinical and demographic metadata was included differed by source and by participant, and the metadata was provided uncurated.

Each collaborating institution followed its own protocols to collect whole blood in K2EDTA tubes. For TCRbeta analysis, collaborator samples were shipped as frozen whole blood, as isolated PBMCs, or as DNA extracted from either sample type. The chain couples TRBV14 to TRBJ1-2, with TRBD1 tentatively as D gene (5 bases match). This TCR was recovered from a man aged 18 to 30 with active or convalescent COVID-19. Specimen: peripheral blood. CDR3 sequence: CASSLFDRDYGYTF. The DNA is TGTGCCAGCAGCCTATTTGACAGAGACTATGGCTACACCTTC.